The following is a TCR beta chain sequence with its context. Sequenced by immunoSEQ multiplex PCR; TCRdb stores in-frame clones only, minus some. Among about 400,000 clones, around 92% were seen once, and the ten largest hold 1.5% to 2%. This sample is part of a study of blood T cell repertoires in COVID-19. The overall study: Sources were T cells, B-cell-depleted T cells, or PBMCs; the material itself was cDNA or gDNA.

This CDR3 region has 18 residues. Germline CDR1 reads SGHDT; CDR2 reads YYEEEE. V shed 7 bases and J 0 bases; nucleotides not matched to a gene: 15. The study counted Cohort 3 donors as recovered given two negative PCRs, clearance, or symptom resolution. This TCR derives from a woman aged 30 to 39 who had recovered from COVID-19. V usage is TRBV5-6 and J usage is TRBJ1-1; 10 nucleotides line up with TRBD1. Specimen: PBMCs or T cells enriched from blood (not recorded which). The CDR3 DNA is TGTGCCAGCGGGACAGGGGTAATCTGGCCCTTCATGAACACTGAAGCTTTCTTT. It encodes CASGTGVIWPFMNTEAFF.